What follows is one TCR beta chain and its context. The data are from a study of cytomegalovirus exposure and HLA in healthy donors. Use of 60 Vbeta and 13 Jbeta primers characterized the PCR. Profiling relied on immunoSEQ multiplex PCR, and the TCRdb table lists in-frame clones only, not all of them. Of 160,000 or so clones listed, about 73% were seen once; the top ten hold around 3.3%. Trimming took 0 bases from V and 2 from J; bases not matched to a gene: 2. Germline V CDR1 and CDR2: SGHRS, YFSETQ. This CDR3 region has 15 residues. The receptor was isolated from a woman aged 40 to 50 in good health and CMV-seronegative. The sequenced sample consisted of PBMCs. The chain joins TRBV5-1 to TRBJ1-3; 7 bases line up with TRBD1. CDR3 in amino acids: CASSLATGAGNTIYF. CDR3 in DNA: TGCGCCAGCAGCTTGGCCACAGGGGCTGGAAACACCATATATTTT.